Given below is one T cell receptor beta chain in context. The antigen is not known. The data belong to a study of STAT5B mutations in CD4+ large granular lymphocyte leukemia. Study-level results: Around 25% of private leukemic clonotypes occurred rarely in other patients' non-leukemic repertoires. The CD4+ versus CD8+ T-LGLL clonality difference may reflect limited sample size.

Methods used by the authors: Lowest detectable productive clonotype frequency was 2.59 x 10-5. The data were produced by immunoSEQ multiplex PCR, yet TCRdb's version contains in-frame clones alone and is incomplete. The V and J calls and the clone size are those of that table, but D and trimming were determined from the DNA. The table includes tens of thousands of clones, roughly 77% detected once. The sequencing sample was made of CD4+ T cells from blood buffy coats. The source is a human donor in good health.

CDR3 coding DNA: TGTGCCAGTAGAATTCCGGGACAGGAGAACACTGAAGCTTTCTTT. It encodes CASRIPGQENTEAFF. The chain has TRBV19 and TRBJ1-1, with TRBD1 matching over 8 bases. V was pared by 6 bases and J by 1 base, with 7 bases of the junction left unmatched. This CDR3 spans 15 amino acids. Germline-derived CDR1 and CDR2 are LNHDA and SQIVND (reference sequence).